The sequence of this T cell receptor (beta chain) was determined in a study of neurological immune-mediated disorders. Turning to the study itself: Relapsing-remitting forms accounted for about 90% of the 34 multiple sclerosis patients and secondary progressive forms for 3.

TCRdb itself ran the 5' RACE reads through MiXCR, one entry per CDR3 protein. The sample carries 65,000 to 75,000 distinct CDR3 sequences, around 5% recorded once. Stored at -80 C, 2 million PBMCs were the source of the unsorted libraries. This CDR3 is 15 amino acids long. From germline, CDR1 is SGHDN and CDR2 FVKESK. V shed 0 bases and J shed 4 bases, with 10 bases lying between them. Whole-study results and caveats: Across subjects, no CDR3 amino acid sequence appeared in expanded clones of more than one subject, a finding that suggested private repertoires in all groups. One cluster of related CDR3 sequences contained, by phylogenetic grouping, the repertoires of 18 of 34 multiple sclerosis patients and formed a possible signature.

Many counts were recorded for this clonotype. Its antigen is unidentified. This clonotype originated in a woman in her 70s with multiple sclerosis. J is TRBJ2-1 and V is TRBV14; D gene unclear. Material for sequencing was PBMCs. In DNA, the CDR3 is TGTGCCAGCAGCCAAGATCTTACTCCTTACAATGAGCAGTTCTTC. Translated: CASSQDLTPYNEQFF.